This T cell receptor beta chain originates from a study of blood T cell repertoires in COVID-19. Turning to the study itself: The analysed material was cDNA or gDNA that came from T cells, B-cell-depleted T cells, or PBMCs.

Method: immunoSEQ multiplex PCR; TCRdb's copy keeps in-frame clones and lacks some. Of 210,000 or so clones listed, about 90% were seen once; the top ten hold roughly 1.2%. This clone came up once. Germline CDR1 is KGHSH and CDR2 is LQKENI. V was clipped by 4 bases and J by 0 bases; unmatched bases: 2. This CDR3 has 16 residues. The sequenced material came from peripheral blood. The sequence came from a man aged 25 to 45 with acute or convalescent COVID-19. The rearrangement uses TRBV18 and TRBJ1-3, with 11 bases fitting TRBD1. CDR3 residues: CASSLGQGASGNTIYF. The CDR3 DNA reads as TGTGCCAGCTCACTAGGACAGGGGGCCTCTGGAAACACCATATATTTT.